These 4 T cell receptor beta chains came from one sample sequenced in a study of blood T cell repertoires in COVID-19. Profiling relied on immunoSEQ multiplex PCR, and the TCRdb table lists in-frame clones only, not all of them. This sample yields about 230,000 clones, of which roughly four fifths are seen a single time; around 4.4% belongs to the top ten. Sequenced: peripheral blood. All receptors come from a man aged 45-60 years with active or convalescent COVID-19.

This chain uses TRBV6-5 with TRBJ2-3; the match to TRBD1 covers 7 bases. CDR3 length: 13 residues. Looked up from germline, CDR1 is MNHEY and CDR2 is SVGAGI. The trim removed 6 bases at V and 8 bases at J, leaving 8 bases unmatched. CDR3 nucleotides: TGTGCCAGCAGATCCACAGGGGTGGGTACGCAGTATTTT. Translating it yields CASRSTGVGTQYF.

V is TRBV19 and J is TRBJ2-7; D might be TRBD1 (6 bases). V was pared by 4 bases and J by 7 bases, with 17 bases between. Germline-derived CDR1 and CDR2 are LNHDA and SQIVND (reference sequence). There are 14 residues in the CDR3. The CDR3 coding sequence is TGTGCCAGTAGTAGAGGTTTAGGGGGAGAAGAGCAGTACTTC. Its protein product is CASSRGLGGEEQYF. Filled out from reference TRBV19 and TRBJ2-7, the complete variable domain reads DGGITQSPKYLFRKEGQNVTLSCEQNLNHDAMYWYRQDPGQGLRLIYYSQIVNDFQKGDIAEGYSVSREKKESFPLTVTSAQKNPTAFYLCASSRGLGGEEQYFGPGTRLTVT.

Details on this clone: At one end, the junction sequence differs from germline, possibly due to a read error. The V call is TRBV7-8, the J call TRBJ1-4; 9 bases map to TRBD1. Germline V gene sequence: CDR1 SGHVS, CDR2 FQNEAQ. The CDR3 length is 14 residues. CDR3 nucleotide sequence: TGTGCCAGCAGCTTTGCCGGGACAGGGTCATCGAAAAGTTTT. It codes for CASSFAGTGSSKSF.

The chain joins TRBV2 to TRBJ1-5; perhaps TRBD1 as D (6 bases). V lost 6 bases and J lost 3, with 9 bases in between. The CDR3 is made up of 13 amino acids. Germline loops: CDR1 SNHLY, CDR2 FYNNEI. This chain's CDR3 is CASRWDNNQPQHF. CDR3 nucleotide sequence: TGTGCCAGCAGGTGGGACAACAATCAGCCCCAGCATTTT.